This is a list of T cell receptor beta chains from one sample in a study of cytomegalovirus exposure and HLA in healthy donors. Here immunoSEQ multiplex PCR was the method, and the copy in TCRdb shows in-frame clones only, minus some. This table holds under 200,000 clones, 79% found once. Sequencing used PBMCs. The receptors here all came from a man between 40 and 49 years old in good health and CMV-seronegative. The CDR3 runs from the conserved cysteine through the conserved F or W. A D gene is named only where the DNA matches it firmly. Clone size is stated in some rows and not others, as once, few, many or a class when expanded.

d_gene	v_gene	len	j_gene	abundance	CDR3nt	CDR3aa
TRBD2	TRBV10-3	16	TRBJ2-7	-	TGTGCCATCAGTGAACCGGGACTAGCGGGAGGTTACGAGCAGTACTTC	CAISEPGLAGGYEQYF
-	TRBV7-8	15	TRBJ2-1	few	TGTGCCAGCAGCTCCCTGGGGGGAGAGTCCTATGAGCAGTTCTTC	CASSSLGGESYEQFF
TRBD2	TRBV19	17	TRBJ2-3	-	TGTGCCAGTAGTATAGATAGCGGGAGGGGAAGCACAGATACGCAGTATTTT	CASSIDSGRGSTDTQYF
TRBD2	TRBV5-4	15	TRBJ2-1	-	TGTGCCAGCAGCTCGTTAGCGGGACTCAACAATGAGCAGTTCTTC	CASSSLAGLNNEQFF
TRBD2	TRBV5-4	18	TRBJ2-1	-	TGTGCCAGCAGCCCCGGGGCTAGCGGGAGGGGTTCCTACAATGAGCAGTTCTTC	CASSPGASGRGSYNEQFF
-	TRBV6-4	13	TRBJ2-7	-	TGTGCCAGCAGTGTTGAGTTTTTGGACGAGCAGTACTTC	CASSVEFLDEQYF
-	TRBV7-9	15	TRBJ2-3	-	TGTGCCAGCAGCAAACCGGGACTGTTGTCGTATACGCAGTATTTT	CASSKPGLLSYTQYF
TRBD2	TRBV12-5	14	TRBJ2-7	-	TGTGCTAGTGGCTCTAGCGGGGACTCCTACGAGCAGTACTTC	CASGSSGDSYEQYF
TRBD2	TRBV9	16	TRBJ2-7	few	TGTGCCAGCAGCAGAGACCCCCTAAGACTAGCCGCCGAGCAGTACTTC	CASSRDPLRLAAEQYF
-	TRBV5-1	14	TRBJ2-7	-	TGCGCCAGCAGCTTGGCCGACAGAACCTACGAGCAGTACTTC	CASSLADRTYEQYF